The entry below gives a single TCR beta chain sequence along with its context. This sample was included in a study of blood T cell repertoires in COVID-19. Study-wide context: Donors in the United States, Italy and Spain gave samples during acute or convalescent COVID-19.

CDR1 and CDR2 from the germline V gene are KGHSH and LQKENI. V was cut by 3 bases and J by 6 bases, with 15 bases left in between. The CDR3 runs to 15 residues. Per the original data handling: Reference gene primer amplification gave estimated nucleated cell counts. Here immunoSEQ multiplex PCR was the method, and the copy in TCRdb shows in-frame clones only, minus some. For V, J and clone size, that table is used; D and trimming come from the DNA. The sample carries some 270,000 clones, about 85% recorded once. The chain joins TRBV18 to TRBJ2-1; D gene ambiguous. The sample was peripheral blood. The receptor was isolated from a human donor with COVID-19, enrolled during active disease. The donor label of this sample is uncertain. The DNA for the CDR3 is TGTGCCAGCTCACCTTACCTCTGGTCGGTCAATGAGCAGTTCTTC. Its translation: CASSPYLWSVNEQFF.